A single sample gave rise to the 25 T cell receptor beta chains below, sequenced in a study of T cells after yellow fever vaccination. Each CDR3 protein gets one entry after TCRdb re-called the 5' RACE reads with MiXCR. The data contain some 600,000 distinct CDR3 sequences, about 12% of them singletons. This specimen consisted of PBMCs, obtained on the day of the yellow fever booster vaccination. These receptors were obtained from a man aged 30 to 39 who received the YFV17D yellow fever vaccine.

This clonotype was observed a few times. This chain links TRBV20-1 with TRBJ2-1, with D perhaps TRBD2 (5 bases). Germline V gene sequence: CDR1 DFQATT, CDR2 SNEGSKA (reference sequence). Trimming left V 5 bases short and J 0 bases short, with 14 bases between. CDR3 length: 15 residues. The CDR3 DNA is TGCAGTGCTCTCGGGGTCCCCAGCTCCTACAATGAGCAGTTCTTC. Residues: CSALGVPSSYNEQFF.

This clonotype has only a few counts. The V call is TRBV6-1, the J call TRBJ1-5; weak D call: TRBD1 (6 bases). V gave up 4 bases and J gave up 6 bases, with 16 bases separating them. The CDR3 covers 15 residues. Per germline, CDR1 MNHNS and CDR2 SASEGT. The DNA of the CDR3 is TGTGCCAGCAGTGTCGGGGGCCTGGGGTCTCAGCCCCAGCATTTT. Residues: CASSVGGLGSQPQHF.

The chain couples TRBV27 to TRBJ2-5, with 10 bases that match TRBD2. Trimming cost V 4 bases and J 7 bases; bases outside gene matches: 12. CDR1 is MNHEY and CDR2 is SMNVEV in the germline V gene (reference sequence). This CDR3 contains 16 residues. In DNA, the CDR3 is TGTGCCAGCAGTTCAGGGGAACTAGCGGGAACCGGGACCCAGTACTTC. Translation: CASSSGELAGTGTQYF.

This clonotype was counted only a few times. V gene TRBV3-1 combines with J gene TRBJ2-3, with unresolved D. The CDR3 is 13 residues long. Trimming shortened V by 2 bases and J by 4 bases, and 7 bases separated the two germline ends. CDR1 is LGHDT, CDR2 YNNKEL, per germline (reference sequence). In nucleotides, the CDR3 is TGTGCCAGCAGCCAACTAGGGTCAGATACGCAGTATTTT. The encoded protein is CASSQLGSDTQYF.

The rearrangement links TRBV6-2 or TRBV6-3 to TRBJ2-1; TRBD2 matches at 8 bases. Looked up from germline, CDR1 is MNHEY and CDR2 is SVGEGT. V lost 7 bases and J lost 4; bases outside the gene matches: 9. The CDR3 is 15 residues long. Here the CDR3 reads CASNPSGHPYNEQFF. The DNA of the CDR3 is TGTGCCAGCAACCCTAGCGGGCACCCATACAATGAGCAGTTCTTC.

V and J are TRBV4-3 and TRBJ2-1; D unclear. This CDR3 has 14 residues. Trimming left V 3 bases short and J 6 bases short, with 12 bases between. Germline V CDR1 and CDR2: LGHNA, YSLEER. The CDR3 is CASSQERRGNEQFF. In DNA form, the CDR3 reads TGCGCCAGCAGCCAGGAAAGGAGAGGCAATGAGCAGTTCTTC.

This clonotype was detected only a few times. The chain is built from TRBV2 and TRBJ1-1; 7 positions agree with TRBD1. The J segment lost 6 bases and the V segment lost 5 bases, leaving 6 bases of the junction unmatched. The germline V gene has CDR1 SNHLY and CDR2 FYNNEI. The CDR3 runs 13 residues. Here the CDR3 DNA reads TGTGCCAGCAGTCTAACGCAGGGGGCTGAAGCTTTCTTT. This translates into CASSLTQGAEAFF. The complete variable domain, with remaining parts taken from reference TRBV2 and TRBJ1-1, reads EPEVTQTPSHQVTQMGQEVILRCVPISNHLYFYWYRQILGQKVEFLVSFYNNEISEKSEIFDDQFSVERPDGSNFTLKIRSTKLEDSAMYFCASSLTQGAEAFFGQGTRLTVV.

The chain uses TRBV7-8 and TRBJ2-7, with D possibly TRBD1 on 5 matching bases. CDR3 length: 14 amino acids. The germline V gene encodes CDR1 SGHVS and CDR2 FQNEAQ. V was clipped by 5 bases and J by 3 bases, with 14 bases between them. The CDR3 spells CASSPAGPLYEQYF. For the CDR3, the DNA is TGTGCCAGCAGCCCAGCAGGGCCCCTCTACGAGCAGTACTTC.

This clonotype was seen more than once but under ten times. The V and J genes are TRBV28 and TRBJ2-3, with 16 bases matching TRBD2. Germline loops: CDR1 MDHEN, CDR2 SYDVKM. V lost 6 bases, J lost 2 bases, and 5 bases stayed unmatched. The CDR3 runs to 17 residues. CDR3 bases: TGTGCCAGCAGAGGGACTAGCGGGAGGGGAGCCACAGATACGCAGTATTTT. This translates into CASRGTSGRGATDTQYF.

The J gene is TRBJ2-3, the V gene TRBV5-1; 8 nucleotides agree with TRBD1. Germline CDR1 is SGHRS and CDR2 is YFSETQ. The CDR3 length is 16 residues. Trimming took 2 bases from V and 2 from J; bases not matched to a gene: 7. The CDR3 sequence is CASSFGQGGFTDTQYF. The CDR3 DNA sequence: TGCGCCAGCAGCTTCGGACAGGGTGGGTTCACAGATACGCAGTATTTT.

This clonotype showed up just a few times. The chain uses TRBV5-1 and TRBJ1-1; the D gene is possibly TRBD1 (6 bases). The CDR3 contains 13 residues. The germline V gene has CDR1 SGHRS and CDR2 YFSETQ. Trimming shortened V by 0 bases and J by 4 bases, and 7 bases separated the two germline ends. CDR3 nucleotides: TGCGCCAGCAGCTTGGGGGGGCCCACTGAAGCTTTCTTT. The encoded protein is CASSLGGPTEAFF. The whole variable domain, remainder taken from reference TRBV5-1 and TRBJ1-1, is KAGVTQTPRYLIKTRGQQVTLSCSPISGHRSVSWYQQTPGQGLQFLFEYFSETQRNKGNFPGRFSGRQFSNSRSEMNVSTLELGDSALYLCASSLGGPTEAFFGQGTRLTVV.

This clonotype appeared a few times. The chain links TRBV7-2 to TRBJ1-2; a possible D gene is TRBD1 (5 bases). Germline V CDR1 and CDR2: SGHTA, FQGNSA. Deletions cut 7 bases from V and 6 bases from J, with 15 bases between. The CDR3 runs to 13 residues. CDR3 nucleotides: TGTGCCAGCACCCTCCTGGGGCTTGATGGCTACACCTTC. Translation gives CASTLLGLDGYTF.

The chain employs TRBV20-1 and TRBJ2-3; TRBD2 aligns across 11 bases. Germline V CDR1 and CDR2: DFQATT, SNEGSKA (reference sequence). The CDR3 runs to 16 residues. The ends lost 5 bases at V and 6 bases at J; junction bases unmatched: 13. CDR3 loop: CSAAPPSSGRYDTQYF. The CDR3, as DNA: TGCAGTGCTGCCCCCCCGTCTAGCGGGAGGTACGATACGCAGTATTTT.

This clonotype appeared a few times. The chain uses TRBV9 and TRBJ2-1; D is perhaps TRBD1 or TRBD2 (5 bases each). Germline V CDR1 and CDR2: SGDLS, YYNGEE. The CDR3 is 16 residues long. Trimming removed 2 bases at V and 4 bases at J, with 16 bases between. CDR3 amino acids: CASSVGRGEGYNEQFF. The CDR3 bases are TGTGCCAGCAGCGTGGGACGGGGTGAGGGTTACAATGAGCAGTTCTTC.

The chain has TRBV4-3 and TRBJ2-3; D not certain. CDR3 length: 13 residues. Trimming cost V 6 bases and J 3 bases, with 10 bases left between them. CDR1 LGHNA and CDR2 YSLEER come from the germline V gene. CDR3 protein: CASSVVTTDTQYF. In nucleotides, the CDR3 is TGCGCCAGCAGTGTGGTAACGACAGATACGCAGTATTTT.

V is TRBV6-1 and J is TRBJ2-3, with TRBD2 identical over 8 bases. Germline lookup yields CDR1 MNHNS and CDR2 SASEGT. After removal of 7 bases from V and 2 bases from J, the junction contained 8 bases not matched to a gene. There are 15 residues in the CDR3. The CDR3 DNA sequence: TGTGCCAGCACCCGCCAGCGGGGGAACACAGATACGCAGTATTTT. This encodes CASTRQRGNTDTQYF.

This clonotype turned up a few times. This chain connects TRBV6-1 to TRBJ2-5; D is possibly TRBD2 (7 bases). The length of the CDR3 is 14 residues. The V end lost 7 bases, the J end lost 5 bases, and 17 bases lay between the germline ends. Germline V gene lookup returns CDR1 MNHNS and CDR2 SASEGT. The CDR3 loop reads CASTKGGVEETQYF. In DNA form, the CDR3 reads TGTGCCAGCACCAAAGGGGGGGTCGAGGAGACCCAGTACTTC.

This clonotype was detected a few times. The chain links TRBV7-2 to TRBJ2-1; D not resolved. Germline loops: CDR1 SGHTA, CDR2 FQGNSA. This CDR3 region has 13 residues. The V gene lost 5 bases and the J gene lost 9 bases, with 14 bases spanning the gap. The CDR3 DNA is TGTGCCAGCAGCCCATCTCCTGGCAGTGAGCAGTTCTTC. Translated, it gives CASSPSPGSEQFF.

The J gene is TRBJ2-3, the V gene TRBV11-1; TRBD2 aligns across 11 bases. The ends lost 7 bases at V and 3 bases at J; junction bases unmatched: 6. Germline loops: CDR1 SGHAT, CDR2 FQDESV (reference sequence). The CDR3 extends over 15 amino acids. The CDR3, as DNA: TGTGCCAGCAACGCGGGACTAGCGGCTACAGATACGCAGTATTTT. It codes for CASNAGLAATDTQYF.

The V gene is TRBV7-3, the J gene TRBJ1-4, with D possibly being TRBD1 (5 bases). The CDR3 contains 15 residues. V lost 5 bases to trimming and J lost 4 bases, with 14 bases between them. Germline CDR1 reads SGHTA; CDR2 reads FQGTGA. CDR3: CASSTQGNGNEKLFF. The CDR3 bases are TGTGCCAGCAGCACCCAGGGTAACGGTAATGAAAAACTGTTTTTT.

The chain couples TRBV18 to TRBJ2-7, with 9 bases that match TRBD2. The CDR3 runs 14 residues. CDR1 and CDR2 from the germline V gene are KGHSH and LQKENI. Germline trimming cut 6 bases from V and 6 bases from J; bases unmatched to any gene: 9. CDR3 residues: CASSPGTSNAEQYF. Written as DNA, the CDR3 is TGTGCCAGCTCGCCCGGGACTAGCAATGCCGAGCAGTACTTC. The full variable domain, completed using reference TRBV18 and TRBJ2-7, is NAGVMQNPRHLVRRRGQEARLRCSPMKGHSHVYWYRQLPEEGLKFMVYLQKENIIDESGMPKERFSAEFPKEGPSILRIQQVVRGDSAAYFCASSPGTSNAEQYFGPGTRLTVT.

This clonotype has ten or more counts. The chain combines TRBV6-2 or TRBV6-3 with TRBJ2-7, with TRBD2 matching 8 bases. Germline V gene lookup returns CDR1 MNHEY and CDR2 SVGEGT. The CDR3 contains 19 residues. Trimming at V came to 8 bases and at J to 0 bases, leaving 21 bases not matched to a gene. The CDR3 loop is CASAGNRASGFLSSYEQYF. CDR3 DNA sequence: TGTGCCAGCGCCGGAAACCGGGCTAGCGGGTTCCTTAGCTCCTACGAGCAGTACTTC.

This clonotype was found a few times. This chain uses TRBV12-3 or TRBV12-4 with TRBJ2-7, with 11 nucleotides matching TRBD2. The CDR3 is 17 residues long. V was clipped by 2 bases and J by 4 bases; unmatched bases: 10. The CDR3: CASSLTSSGRASYEQYF. Written as DNA, the CDR3 is TGTGCCAGCAGTTTAACCAGTAGCGGGAGGGCCAGTTACGAGCAGTACTTC.

The chain joins TRBV10-1 to TRBJ2-2; weak D call: TRBD2 (6 bases). CDR3 size: 16 residues. Looked up from germline, CDR1 is WNHNN and CDR2 is SYGVQD (reference sequence). Trimming cost V 6 bases and J 7 bases, with 21 bases left between them. In nucleotides, the CDR3 is TGCGCCAGCAGCTCCACGGACTATGGCTCGGGCGGGGAGCTGTTTTTT. It specifies CASSSTDYGSGGELFF.

V gene TRBV12-3 or TRBV12-4 combines with J gene TRBJ1-1, with D uncertain. CDR3 length: 13 amino acids. V lost 6 bases, J lost 1 base, and 9 bases lay in between. This CDR3 is CASRIPGNTEAFF. The CDR3 coding sequence is TGTGCCAGCAGGATCCCGGGGAACACTGAAGCTTTCTTT.